The rows below give T cell receptor beta chains drawn from one sample of a study of regulatory T cells in long-lasting Graves disease. TCRdb ran MiXCR on the multiplex PCR reads and lists one entry per CDR3 protein. This sample has 350,000 to 550,000 distinct CDR3 sequences, with about 15% found just once. The same sample was also used in a study of T cells in Graves' hyperthyroidism and ophthalmopathy.

The source material was peripheral blood mononuclear cells (PBMCs), sampled at new diagnosis, from a patient treated with antithyroid drugs. The receptors originated from a woman aged 25 to 39 with Graves disease. Each CDR3 is given with its conserved first and last residue. Fields, in order: clone size, CDR3 length, V gene, D gene, J gene, CDR3 protein, CDR3 DNA. The D gene is left open where the match is weak. Size is stated for part of the rows, as once, few or many counts, or as a class when the clone is expanded.

size: many
length: 11
V: TRBV20-1
D: .
J: TRBJ1-5
CDR3: CSAGGDQPQHF
DNA: TGCAGTGCGGGGGGTGATCAGCCCCAGCATTTT

size: few
length: 19
V: TRBV11-3
D: TRBD2
J: TRBJ2-2
CDR3: CASSLIRTSGRPGTGELFF
DNA: TGTGCCAGCAGCTTGATAAGGACTAGCGGGAGGCCTGGCACCGGGGAGCTGTTTTTT

size: many
length: 12
V: TRBV2
D: .
J: TRBJ2-7
CDR3: CASSARGTEQYF
DNA: TGTGCCAGCAGCGCCAGGGGAACAGAGCAGTACTTC

size: many
length: 11
V: TRBV2
D: .
J: TRBJ2-7
CDR3: CASRQSYEQYF
DNA: TGTGCCAGCAGGCAATCCTACGAGCAGTACTTC

size: .
length: 15
V: TRBV5-1
D: .
J: TRBJ2-5
CDR3: CASSLVGGNQETQYF
DNA: TGCGCCAGCAGCTTAGTAGGCGGGAACCAAGAGACCCAGTACTTC

size: many
length: 14
V: TRBV24-1
D: .
J: TRBJ1-3
CDR3: CATSEGGTGNTIYF
DNA: TGTGCCACCAGTGAGGGGGGAACTGGAAACACCATATATTTT

size: many
length: 17
V: TRBV15
D: TRBD1
J: TRBJ1-1
CDR3: CATSRGGTGGRNTEAFF
DNA: TGTGCCACCAGCAGAGGGGGGACAGGGGGCCGGAACACTGAAGCTTTCTTT

size: few
length: 13
V: TRBV10-3
D: .
J: TRBJ2-4
CDR3: CAISDRSRNIQYF
DNA: TGTGCCATCAGTGATCGTAGCAGAAACATTCAGTACTTC

size: many
length: 11
V: TRBV5-1
D: .
J: TRBJ2-7
CDR3: CASSLNNEQYF
DNA: TGCGCCAGCAGCTTAAATAACGAGCAGTACTTC

size: .
length: 17
V: TRBV11-3
D: .
J: TRBJ2-1
CDR3: CASGFRGTSLSYNEQFF
DNA: TGTGCCAGCGGCTTCAGGGGAACCTCCCTATCCTACAATGAGCAGTTCTTC

size: many
length: 14
V: TRBV18
D: .
J: TRBJ1-1
CDR3: CASSPGLVNTEAFF
DNA: TGTGCCAGCTCACCGGGGCTGGTCAACACTGAAGCTTTCTTT

size: many
length: 13
V: TRBV29-1
D: .
J: TRBJ2-3
CDR3: CSALVSGEDTQYF
DNA: TGCAGCGCCCTAGTTTCTGGTGAGGATACGCAGTATTTT

size: many
length: 16
V: TRBV11-2
D: TRBD2
J: TRBJ2-5
CDR3: CASSSGLADIRETQYF
DNA: TGTGCCAGCAGCTCGGGACTAGCCGACATTCGGGAGACCCAGTACTTC

size: .
length: 15
V: TRBV4-1
D: TRBD1
J: TRBJ1-2
CDR3: CASSRWTGGNYGYTF
DNA: TGCGCCAGCAGCCGTTGGACAGGGGGCAACTATGGCTACACCTTC

size: many
length: 15
V: TRBV7-2
D: TRBD1
J: TRBJ2-7
CDR3: CASRLVGTGPYEQYF
DNA: TGTGCCAGCCGCCTCGTAGGGACAGGGCCCTACGAGCAGTACTTC

size: many
length: 14
V: TRBV20-1
D: TRBD2
J: TRBJ2-5
CDR3: CSARGLAGGETQYF
DNA: TGCAGTGCTAGAGGACTAGCGGGAGGGGAGACCCAGTACTTC

size: .
length: 14
V: TRBV12-3/TRBV12-4
D: .
J: TRBJ2-7
CDR3: CASSLTGGGYEQYF
DNA: TGTGCCAGCAGTCTCACCGGTGGGGGCTACGAGCAGTACTTC

size: many
length: 11
V: TRBV30
D: .
J: TRBJ1-1
CDR3: CAWRHNTEAFF
DNA: TGTGCCTGGAGACATAACACTGAAGCTTTCTTT

size: .
length: 16
V: TRBV10-3
D: TRBD2
J: TRBJ2-3
CDR3: CAISPGLAGGTDTQYF
DNA: TGTGCCATCAGCCCCGGACTAGCGGGAGGAACAGATACGCAGTATTTT

size: many
length: 13
V: TRBV2
D: .
J: TRBJ2-4
CDR3: CASRTLAKNIQYF
DNA: TGTGCCAGTCGGACACTAGCCAAAAACATTCAGTACTTC

size: few
length: 16
V: TRBV24-1
D: TRBD2
J: TRBJ2-1
CDR3: CATSDPSTSGMDEQFF
DNA: TGTGCCACCAGTGACCCTTCGACTAGCGGGATGGATGAGCAGTTCTTC

size: .
length: 16
V: TRBV3-1
D: TRBD1
J: TRBJ2-5
CDR3: CASSPWGTGGQETQYF
DNA: TGTGCCAGCAGCCCCTGGGGGACAGGCGGTCAAGAGACCCAGTACTTC

size: .
length: 16
V: TRBV7-8
D: TRBD2
J: TRBJ2-1
CDR3: CASSFMGLAGVNEQFF
DNA: TGTGCCAGCAGCTTCATGGGGCTAGCGGGAGTAAATGAGCAGTTCTTC

size: many
length: 13
V: TRBV30
D: .
J: TRBJ1-5
CDR3: CAWNGGGSQPQHF
DNA: TGTGCCTGGAACGGGGGAGGTAGTCAGCCCCAGCATTTT

size: few
length: 15
V: TRBV7-9
D: TRBD1
J: TRBJ2-3
CDR3: CASSTRQGAVDTQYF
DNA: TGTGCCAGCAGCACAAGACAGGGGGCGGTAGATACGCAGTATTTT

size: few
length: 12
V: TRBV24-1
D: .
J: TRBJ1-3
CDR3: CATMDAGNTIYF
DNA: TGTGCCACCATGGACGCCGGAAACACCATATATTTT

size: many
length: 17
V: TRBV7-6
D: TRBD2
J: TRBJ2-1
CDR3: CASRRSLAGGSYNEQFF
DNA: TGTGCCAGCAGGAGATCCCTAGCGGGAGGGTCCTACAATGAGCAGTTCTTC

size: many
length: 14
V: TRBV6-1
D: .
J: TRBJ1-6
CDR3: CASRLARGGSPLHF
DNA: TGTGCCAGCCGATTAGCCAGGGGTGGGTCACCCCTCCACTTT

size: many
length: 17
V: TRBV6-5
D: .
J: TRBJ2-2
CDR3: CASSYSALTANTGELFF
DNA: TGTGCCAGCAGTTATTCTGCCCTAACAGCGAACACCGGGGAGCTGTTTTTT

size: .
length: 17
V: TRBV9
D: TRBD2
J: TRBJ2-3
CDR3: CASSVVTSGSGGDTQYF
DNA: TGTGCCAGCAGCGTAGTGACTAGCGGGAGCGGTGGAGATACGCAGTATTTT

size: many
length: 12
V: TRBV30
D: .
J: TRBJ1-3
CDR3: CAWMGQDYTIYF
DNA: TGTGCCTGGATGGGGCAAGACTACACCATATATTTT

size: many
length: 17
V: TRBV6-1
D: TRBD2
J: TRBJ2-1
CDR3: CASTLGGGTSGMVEQFF
DNA: TGTGCCAGCACCTTGGGGGGGGGGACTAGCGGGATGGTTGAGCAGTTCTTC

size: few
length: 15
V: TRBV27
D: .
J: TRBJ2-3
CDR3: CASSFGRVLIDTQYF
DNA: TGTGCCAGCAGTTTTGGTAGGGTGTTAATTGATACGCAGTATTTT

size: .
length: 13
V: TRBV12-3/TRBV12-4
D: .
J: TRBJ1-2
CDR3: CASSFKRGAGYTF
DNA: TGTGCCAGCAGTTTTAAAAGGGGGGCTGGCTACACCTTC

size: many
length: 14
V: TRBV2
D: TRBD2
J: TRBJ2-7
CDR3: CASTETSGSYEQYF
DNA: TGTGCCAGCACGGAGACTAGCGGGTCCTACGAGCAGTACTTC

size: .
length: 14
V: TRBV6-4
D: .
J: TRBJ1-5
CDR3: CASSEGTDVGPQHF
DNA: TGTGCCAGCAGTGAGGGGACGGACGTTGGGCCCCAGCATTTT

size: many
length: 14
V: TRBV28
D: .
J: TRBJ2-1
CDR3: CASRVAAAHNEQFF
DNA: TGTGCCAGCAGGGTCGCGGCGGCCCACAATGAGCAGTTCTTC

size: .
length: 16
V: TRBV14
D: .
J: TRBJ2-2
CDR3: CASSRRRQARTGELFF
DNA: TGTGCCAGCAGCCGTAGGCGACAGGCGAGGACCGGGGAGCTGTTTTTT

size: many
length: 15
V: TRBV12-3/TRBV12-4
D: TRBD1
J: TRBJ1-4
CDR3: CASSDVQGNGEKLFF
DNA: TGTGCCAGCAGCGACGTACAGGGGAACGGTGAAAAACTGTTTTTT

size: few
length: 13
V: TRBV24-1
D: .
J: TRBJ2-5
CDR3: CATGTGTFETQYF
DNA: TGTGCCACCGGCACCGGGACATTTGAGACCCAGTACTTC

size: many
length: 15
V: TRBV27
D: TRBD1
J: TRBJ2-7
CDR3: CASSGTGGSSYEQYF
DNA: TGTGCCAGCAGCGGGACAGGGGGATCCTCCTACGAGCAGTACTTC

size: many
length: 16
V: TRBV5-1
D: .
J: TRBJ2-7
CDR3: CASSPVAGAGSYEQYF
DNA: TGCGCCAGCAGCCCTGTCGCAGGGGCTGGCTCCTACGAGCAGTACTTC

size: .
length: 18
V: TRBV5-1
D: .
J: TRBJ2-3
CDR3: CASSLGLDPLGRTDTQYF
DNA: TGCGCCAGCAGCTTGGGACTGGATCCGTTAGGGCGCACAGATACGCAGTATTTT

size: many
length: 14
V: TRBV7-2
D: .
J: TRBJ2-5
CDR3: CASSSGQWGETQYF
DNA: TGTGCCAGCAGCTCGGGACAATGGGGAGAGACCCAGTACTTC

size: many
length: 14
V: TRBV11-2
D: .
J: TRBJ2-7
CDR3: CASSFGDGSYEQYF
DNA: TGTGCCAGCAGCTTTGGGGACGGGTCCTACGAGCAGTACTTC

size: many
length: 15
V: TRBV12-3/TRBV12-4
D: .
J: TRBJ2-7
CDR3: CASSLYPQENYEQYF
DNA: TGTGCCAGCAGTTTATACCCTCAGGAAAACTACGAGCAGTACTTC

size: .
length: 16
V: TRBV24-1
D: TRBD2
J: TRBJ2-1
CDR3: CATSDPSGEVYNEQFF
DNA: TGTGCCACCAGTGACCCTAGCGGAGAGGTGTACAATGAGCAGTTCTTC

size: many
length: 15
V: TRBV29-1
D: .
J: TRBJ2-1
CDR3: CSVGRRGTSSNEQFF
DNA: TGCAGCGTCGGACGTAGAGGGACTTCGAGCAATGAGCAGTTCTTC

size: .
length: 18
V: TRBV7-9
D: TRBD2
J: TRBJ2-2
CDR3: CAHRPLLAGGPRTGELFF
DNA: TGTGCCCACCGACCCCTCCTAGCGGGAGGGCCTAGGACCGGGGAGCTGTTTTTT

size: once
length: 16
V: TRBV4-1
D: .
J: TRBJ2-2
CDR3: CASSQEQRLNTGELFF
DNA: TGCGCCAGCAGCCAAGAGCAGAGACTCAACACCGGGGAGCTGTTTTTT

size: few
length: 16
V: TRBV6-5
D: .
J: TRBJ2-1
CDR3: CASSYSNSRTYNEQFF
DNA: TGTGCCAGCAGTTACTCAAACTCCCGGACCTACAATGAGCAGTTCTTC